By share of the sample, the clone carrying this T cell receptor (beta chain) is medium-sized. The source of the sample is a study of type 1 regulatory T cells. Across the whole study: T-allo10 is a Tr1-enriched, alloantigen-specific CD4 T cell product made in vitro.

After removal of 1 base from V and 2 bases from J, the junction contained 1 base not matched to a gene. The germline CDR1 and CDR2 sequences are SGHDN and FVKESK. The CDR3 is 16 residues long. TCRdb re-analysed the reads in MiXCR, keeping a single row per CDR3 protein. The sample has approximately 20,000 distinct CDR3 sequences; 10% to 13% are singletons. The V call is TRBV14, the J call TRBJ2-3; the match to TRBD2 covers 12 bases. Material for sequencing was CD4+ T cells, either the whole sample or a sorted fraction (not recorded which). The clonotype was recovered from a human donor in good health. In DNA form, the CDR3 reads TGTGCCAGCAGCCAAGGACTAGCGGGAGTCACAGATACGCAGTATTTT. Residues: CASSQGLAGVTDTQYF.